This T cell receptor beta chain was identified during a study of T cell repertoires in ileal Crohn's disease (dated by TCRdb to about 2019). At the level of the whole study: Median disease duration was approximately 8.3 years, and approximately 34% of patients were identified as active smokers at the time of surgery. Surgery was performed for a complication in all patients, with stricturing disease in roughly 61% and penetrating disease in roughly 40%. About half of the patients received postoperative therapy: about a dozen received thiopurines and roughly 19 received anti-TNF agents. A prospective multicentre cohort supplied the roughly 59 Crohn's disease patients whose TCR repertoires were analysed. The study was conducted in parallel with a multicentre cohort built to find predictors of early endoscopic recurrence after ileocolonic resection. A Rutgeerts score above i0 was used to define endoscopic postoperative recurrence. A total of some 170 mucosal samples from some 50 patients were sequenced, with samples obtained at several locations on the surgical specimen and at postoperative endoscopy. Overall study outcomes, separate from this receptor: Higher percentages of high-frequency clones at the time of surgery were linked to endoscopic recurrence, and every patient with clonality above 26.8% (18/57) had recurrence. A significantly higher proportion of clonal expansions was observed in active smokers at surgery than in non-smokers (approximately 26% vs 17%, p=0.02). Compared with CD4 T cells, sorted CD8 T cells held more high-frequency clones, which suggests that the mucosal expansions were mostly CD8. Mucosal CD4 and CD8 T cells were sorted and sequenced only in a subgroup of patients, whose size was not stated.

Adults with ileal or ileocolonic Crohn's disease and an indication for ileocolonic resection were eligible for inclusion. Whole ileal mucosal biopsies were kept frozen at -80 degrees C prior to DNA extraction. Genomic DNA was extracted from frozen whole biopsies using a TRizol-based method and was quantified with a NanoDrop 2000 spectrophotometer. From a lookup of the germline V gene, CDR1 and CDR2 are SGHTA and FQGNSA. Trimming removed 5 bases from V and 4 bases from J, leaving 10 bases between the germline ends. From its cysteine to its phenylalanine, the CDR3 spans 13 amino acids. The only DNA kept is the CDR3, 39 bases in frame from the first base. This clone came up once. Its antigen remains undetermined. No qualities accompany the bases; no much larger clone lies one base away. For commercial TCRB immunosequencing, approximately 460 nanograms of biopsy DNA were submitted for each sample. Adaptive Biotechnology amplified CDR3 regions from genomic DNA with a two-step multiplex PCR that controlled for amplification bias. The first PCR used primers for every V and J gene segment; the second PCR added barcodes and Illumina adapters. CDR3 libraries were sequenced on an Illumina instrument. Per the source publication's procedure: Analysis combined the vendor-provided pipelines with custom analysis of raw data in R/Bioconductor under R version 3.3.0. Clonality, which ranges from 0 to 1, was calculated as the inverse of the normalised Shannon entropy across all productive clones. High-frequency clones were defined as the share of the repertoire occupied by the top 100 clones, with only clones passing a 95% confidence test being retained. Repertoire diversity was measured with the Simpson index, and overlap between samples was measured with the Morisita-Horn index. The immuneACCESS repertoire file appears here via TCRdb, limited to in-frame rearrangements. These files lack a portion of the clones; in checked studies, under half of the deficit traces to unresolved V genes, and the cause of the others is not known. The D gene and trimming were derived from the DNA, and the V and J assignments and clone size from that table. The sample table contains roughly 15,000 clones; only one count was recorded for approximately 87% of them. The top ten constitute 9% to 12% of the sample.

The chain was built from TRBV7-2 and TRBJ2-3; the D gene cannot be named for sure. The receptor was derived from an adult with Crohn's disease. Material: ileal tissue. The sequenced DNA: TGTGCCAGCAGCCCCCCCAGTTCAGATACGCAGTATTTT. The encoded protein is CASSPPSSDTQYF.